This TCR beta chain was observed in a study of radiotherapy plus CTLA-4 blockade in lung cancer. Profiled with immunoSEQ multiplex PCR; TCRdb holds only in-frame clones, not every one. The table shows over 70,000 clones, with about 86% occurring only once. CDR3 length: 20 amino acids. The V gene end was trimmed by 4 bases and the J gene end by 4 bases; junction bases not matched to a gene: 20. Germline CDR1 is LGHNA and CDR2 is YSLEER. The chain joins TRBV4-3 to TRBJ1-4, with 8 positions matching TRBD1. The specimen was peripheral blood, collected from a patient treated with radiotherapy plus ipilimumab. This receptor was taken from a human donor with non-small cell lung cancer who had a partial response to radiotherapy plus ipilimumab. CDR3 nucleotide sequence: TGCGCCAGCAGCCCAGAACCTTCCAGGGGGCTGACTCGTATTAATGAAAAACTGTTTTTT. Its protein product is CASSPEPSRGLTRINEKLFF.